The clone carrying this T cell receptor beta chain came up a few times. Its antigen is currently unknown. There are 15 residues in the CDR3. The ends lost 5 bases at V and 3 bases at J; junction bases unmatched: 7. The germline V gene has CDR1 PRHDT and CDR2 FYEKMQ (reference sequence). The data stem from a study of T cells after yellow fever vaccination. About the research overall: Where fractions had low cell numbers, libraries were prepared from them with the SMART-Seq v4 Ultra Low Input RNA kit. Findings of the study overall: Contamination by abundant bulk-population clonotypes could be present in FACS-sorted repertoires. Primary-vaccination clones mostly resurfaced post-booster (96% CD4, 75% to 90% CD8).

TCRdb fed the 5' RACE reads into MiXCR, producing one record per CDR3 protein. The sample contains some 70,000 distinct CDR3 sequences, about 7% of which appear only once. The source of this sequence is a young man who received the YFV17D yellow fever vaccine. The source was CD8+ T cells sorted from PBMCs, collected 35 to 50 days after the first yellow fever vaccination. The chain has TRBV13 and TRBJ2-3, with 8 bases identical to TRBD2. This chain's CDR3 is CASSPRGAATDTQYF. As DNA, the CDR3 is TGTGCCAGCAGCCCGCGGGGGGCTGCTACAGATACGCAGTATTTT.